This T cell receptor (beta chain) was sequenced for a study of T cell responses to AZD1222 COVID-19 vaccine. Remarks on this clone: The antigen is not known. Other nucleotide sequences in the sample specify the same CDR3.

Per germline, CDR1 SEHNR and CDR2 FQNEAQ (reference sequence). V gave up 2 bases and J gave up 2 bases, with 11 bases separating them. CDR3 length equals 15 residues. Here immunoSEQ multiplex PCR was the method, and the copy in TCRdb shows in-frame clones only, minus some. The table records around 100,000 clones, under 95% of them present only once. General observations from the study: Clonal diversity was possibly underestimated; the donors were predominantly white British and more often female.

The source of this sequence is an adult in good health. Sequences were derived from peripheral blood, sampled on day 0 of AZD1222 vaccination. This chain uses TRBV7-9 with TRBJ2-3, with D possibly TRBD2 on 5 matching bases. The CDR3 spells CASSLNRGYTDTQYF. For the CDR3, the DNA is TGTGCCAGCAGCTTAAATCGGGGATACACAGATACGCAGTATTTT.